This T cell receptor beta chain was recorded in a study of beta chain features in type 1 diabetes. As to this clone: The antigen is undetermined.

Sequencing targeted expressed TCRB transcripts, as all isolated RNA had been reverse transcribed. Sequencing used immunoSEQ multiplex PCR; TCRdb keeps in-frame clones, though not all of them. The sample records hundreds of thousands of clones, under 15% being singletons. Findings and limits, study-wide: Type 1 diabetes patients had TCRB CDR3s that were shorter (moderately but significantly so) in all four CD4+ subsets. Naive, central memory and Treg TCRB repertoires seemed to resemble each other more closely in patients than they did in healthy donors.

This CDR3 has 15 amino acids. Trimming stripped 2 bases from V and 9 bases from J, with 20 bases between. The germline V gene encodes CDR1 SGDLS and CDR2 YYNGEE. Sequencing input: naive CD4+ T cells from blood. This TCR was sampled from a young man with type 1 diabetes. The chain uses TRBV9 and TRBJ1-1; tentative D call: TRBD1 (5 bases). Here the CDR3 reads CASSVDKTDRGQAFF. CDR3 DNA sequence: TGTGCCAGCAGCGTGGACAAGACCGATAGGGGTCAAGCTTTCTTT.